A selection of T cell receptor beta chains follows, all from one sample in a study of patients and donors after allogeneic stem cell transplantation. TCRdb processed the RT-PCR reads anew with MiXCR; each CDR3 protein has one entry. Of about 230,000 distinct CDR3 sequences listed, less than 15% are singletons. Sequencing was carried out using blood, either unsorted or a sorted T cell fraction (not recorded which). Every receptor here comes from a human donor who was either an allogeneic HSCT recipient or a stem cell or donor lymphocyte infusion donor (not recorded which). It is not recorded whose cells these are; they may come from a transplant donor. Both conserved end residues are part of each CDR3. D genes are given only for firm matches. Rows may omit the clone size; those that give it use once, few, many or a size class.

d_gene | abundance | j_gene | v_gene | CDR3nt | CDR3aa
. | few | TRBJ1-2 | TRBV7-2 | TGTGCCAGCAGCCAAGGGGGGGGGAGGACTAACTATGGCTACACCTTC | CASSQGGGRTNYGYTF
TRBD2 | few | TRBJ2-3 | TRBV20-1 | TGCAGTGCTAAGGGACTAGGCCCAGATACGCAGTATTTT | CSAKGLGPDTQYF
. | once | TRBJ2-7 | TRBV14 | TGTGCCAGCAGCCCGGACAGTCACTCCTACGAGCAGTACTTC | CASSPDSHSYEQYF
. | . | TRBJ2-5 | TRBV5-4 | TGTGCCAGCAGTCGGAGATCCAGTCAAGAGACCCAGTACTTC | CASSRRSSQETQYF
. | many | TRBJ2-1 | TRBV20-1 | TGCAGTGCTAGGGGGAGGACACTCTACAATGAGCAGTTCTTC | CSARGRTLYNEQFF
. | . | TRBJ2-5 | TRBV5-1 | TGCGCCAGCAGCCCCGTCTGGCAGGAAGAGACCCAGTACTTC | CASSPVWQEETQYF
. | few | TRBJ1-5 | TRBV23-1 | TGCGCCAGCAGTAAATCAATGAGGGACAAGCACAATCAGCCCCAGCATTTT | CASSKSMRDKHNQPQHF
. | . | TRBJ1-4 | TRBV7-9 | TGTGCCAGCAGCTTAGGTGGGACAACTAATGAAAAACTGTTTTTT | CASSLGGTTNEKLFF
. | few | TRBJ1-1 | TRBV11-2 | TGTGCCAGCAGCTGGGGGGAGGTGTCAAACACTGAAGCTTTCTTT | CASSWGEVSNTEAFF
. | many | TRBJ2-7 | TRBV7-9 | TGTGCCAGCAGCCCTAGCTCCTACGAGCAGTACTTC | CASSPSSYEQYF
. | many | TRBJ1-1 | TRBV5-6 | TGTGCCAGCAGCCCAGGGACGAAGAACATGTGGAACACTGAAGCTTTCTTT | CASSPGTKNMWNTEAFF
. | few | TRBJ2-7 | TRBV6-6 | TGTGCCAGCAGTTACCGCCCGGAGTGGTACTTC | CASSYRPEWYF
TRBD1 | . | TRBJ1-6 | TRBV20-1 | TGCAGTGCTAGACCCGACAGGGTCCGGAATTCACCCCTCCACTTT | CSARPDRVRNSPLHF
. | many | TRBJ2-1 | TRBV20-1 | TGCAGTGCTAGAGTGGACAGCCTCTCCTACAATGAGCAGTTCTTC | CSARVDSLSYNEQFF
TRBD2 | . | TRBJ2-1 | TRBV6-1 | TGTGCCAGCAGTCCCGGACTAGCGGGGGGGCTTAGCAATGAGCAGTTCTTC | CASSPGLAGGLSNEQFF
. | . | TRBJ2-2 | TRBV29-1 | TGCAGCGTTGTAGGGGGGGCAGGGGAGCTGTTTTTT | CSVVGGAGELFF
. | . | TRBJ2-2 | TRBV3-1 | TGTGCCAGCAGCCTGAGGAAGCGGTCCACCGGGGAGCTGTTTTTT | CASSLRKRSTGELFF